The 32 T cell receptor beta chains below come from one sample, sequenced in a study of control samples from healthy donors and cancer patients. The repertoire was sequenced with immunoSEQ multiplex PCR; TCRdb's copy has only in-frame clones and lacks some. The table records 75,000 to 95,000 clones, roughly nine tenths of them present only once. The sequenced sample consisted of PBMCs. The receptors come from a woman aged 45 to 65 with colorectal cancer.

This rearrangement joins TRBV2 to TRBJ2-3; TRBD1 aligns across 8 bases. Trimming removed 7 bases from V and 2 bases from J; junction bases left unmatched: 8. Germline V gene sequence: CDR1 SNHLY, CDR2 FYNNEI. This CDR3 is 15 amino acids long. The CDR3 nucleotides are TGTGCCAGCACCTACCGGGACAGGCTCACAGATACGCAGTATTTT. Translation: CASTYRDRLTDTQYF. The variable domain in full, with the rest retrieved from reference TRBV2 and TRBJ2-3, is EPEVTQTPSHQVTQMGQEVILRCVPISNHLYFYWYRQILGQKVEFLVSFYNNEISEKSEIFDDQFSVERPDGSNFTLKIRSTKLEDSAMYFCASTYRDRLTDTQYFGPGTRLTVL.

This clone was observed a single time. The chain is built from TRBV29-1 and TRBJ2-3; D possibly matches TRBD1 or TRBD2 (5 bases each). Germline V lookup: CDR1 SQVTM, CDR2 ANQGSEA. This CDR3 contains 16 residues. The germline V and J ends were trimmed by 3 bases and 0 bases, with 16 bases remaining between them. The CDR3 region has the DNA TGCAGCGTTGAGGCTGGGACGGACGCTAGCACAGATACGCAGTATTTT. Its protein product is CSVEAGTDASTDTQYF.

V usage is TRBV6-4 and J usage is TRBJ2-7; D possibly corresponds to TRBD1 (7 bases). The V end was cut by 3 bases, the J end by 4 bases, with 16 bases between. Germline assignment: CDR1 MRHNA and CDR2 SNTAGT. The CDR3 is 15 residues long. CDR3 sequence reads: CASSETGRWMYEQYV. CDR3 nucleotide sequence: TGTGCCAGCAGTGAGACAGGGAGGTGGATGTACGAGCAGTACGTC.

The rearrangement joins TRBV9 to TRBJ2-6, with 7 bases identical to TRBD2. The J segment lost 1 base and the V segment lost 0 bases, leaving 10 bases of the junction unmatched. Germline V gene sequence: CDR1 SGDLS, CDR2 YYNGEE. The CDR3 runs to 19 residues. CDR3 amino acids: CASSVGLAVGFSGANVLTF. In DNA form, the CDR3 reads TGTGCCAGCAGCGTAGGACTAGCAGTCGGGTTTTCTGGGGCCAACGTCCTGACTTTC.

The rearrangement joins TRBV3-1 (or the pseudogene TRBV3-2) to TRBJ1-1; maybe TRBD1 (6 bases). The V gene's germline CDR1 is LGHDT and CDR2 YNNKEL (reference sequence). Deletions cut 5 bases from V and 4 bases from J, with 20 bases between. The CDR3 is 16 residues long. As DNA, the CDR3 is TGTGCCAGCAGCTTCTTAATTTCCCAGGGGAGCACTGAAGCTTTCTTT. Encoded protein: CASSFLISQGSTEAFF.

The gene calls are TRBV6-5 and TRBJ2-5; weak D call: TRBD1 (5 bases). Trimming cost V 10 bases and J 5 bases, with 17 bases left between them. Germline V gene data show CDR1 as MNHEY and CDR2 as SVGAGI. The CDR3 contains 13 residues. In DNA form, the CDR3 reads TGTGCCACCCAGGGATTTGGGGTTGAGACCCAGTACTTC. Translating gives CATQGFGVETQYF.

The chain couples TRBV6-2 or TRBV6-3 to TRBJ2-7; 7 bases map to TRBD2. The V gene's germline CDR1 is MNHEY and CDR2 SVGEGT. Trimming at V came to 6 bases and at J to 2 bases, leaving 4 bases not matched to a gene. This CDR3 has 13 residues. The CDR3 nucleotides are TGTGCCAGCAGATACGGACTAGCCTACGAGCAGTACGTC. Its translation is CASRYGLAYEQYV.

J is TRBJ1-3 and V is TRBV6-5; D not resolved. The germline V gene encodes CDR1 MNHEY and CDR2 SVGAGI. This CDR3 region has 14 residues. Trimming removed 2 bases at V and 8 bases at J, with 13 bases between. The CDR3: CASSYRALGDTIYF. CDR3 sequence (DNA): TGTGCCAGCAGTTACCGGGCTCTCGGGGACACCATATATTTT.

The chain recombines TRBV6-5 with TRBJ1-6; D ambiguous. The CDR3 runs to 13 residues. The germline gives CDR1 MNHEY, CDR2 SVGAGI. Trimming pared 4 bases from V and 14 bases from J, leaving 15 bases between. As DNA, the CDR3 is TGTGCCAGCAGTTCCACCGAAACTCCGGCCCTCCACTTT. It specifies CASSSTETPALHF.

The J gene is TRBJ1-5, the V gene TRBV13, with 8 bases that match TRBD1. With V trimmed by 2 bases and J by 15 bases, 15 bases remained unmatched. The CDR3 contains 15 residues. Germline V gene data show CDR1 as PRHDT and CDR2 as FYEKMQ (reference sequence). This chain's CDR3 is CASSLNTGGVPSMHF. The CDR3 DNA sequence: TGTGCCAGCAGCTTAAATACAGGGGGTGTTCCTTCGATGCATTTT.

The chain links TRBV19 to TRBJ1-1; D ambiguous. The CDR3 has 16 amino acids. Trimming removed 3 bases from V and 0 bases from J, with 14 bases in between. Germline V gene sequence: CDR1 LNHDA, CDR2 SQIVND (reference sequence). This CDR3 is CASSIARERMNTEAFF. For the CDR3, the DNA is TGTGCCAGTAGTATCGCCCGAGAGAGGATGAACACTGAAGCTTTCTTT.

CDR3 sequence: CASSYYLRGTYGYTF. Here the CDR3 DNA reads TGCGCCAGCAGCTATTACCTCAGGGGAACCTATGGCTACACCTTC. The rearrangement uses TRBV5-1 and TRBJ1-2; tentatively, D is TRBD1 (6 bases). V lost 3 bases, J lost 4 bases, and 16 bases lay in between. CDR1 SGHRS and CDR2 YFSETQ come from the germline V gene. CDR3 size: 15 residues.

The chain has TRBV28 and TRBJ2-2; a possible D gene is TRBD1 (6 bases). Trimming left V 4 bases short and J 5 bases short, with 20 bases between. The germline V gene has CDR1 MDHEN and CDR2 SYDVKM. The CDR3 loop spans 17 amino acids. The CDR3 loop reads CASSSTGEGTGTGELFF. The CDR3 nucleotides read TGTGCCAGCAGTTCGACTGGAGAGGGAACAGGGACCGGGGAGCTGTTTTTT. Filled out from reference TRBV28 and TRBJ2-2, the complete variable domain reads DVKVTQSSRYLVKRTGEKVFLECVQDMDHENMFWYRQDPGLGLRLIYFSYDVKMKEKGDIPEGYSVSREKKERFSLILESASTNQTSMYLCASSSTGEGTGTGELFFGEGSRLTVL.

The chain carries TRBV24-1 and TRBJ2-1, with TRBD2 matching over 8 bases. Germline V gene sequence: CDR1 KGHDR, CDR2 SFDVKD. CDR3 size: 16 residues. Trimming cost V 0 bases and J 8 bases; bases outside gene matches: 8. CDR3 bases: TGTGCCACCAGTGATTTGCACCGGGGGGGTGGGGATGAGCAGTTCTTC. This encodes CATSDLHRGGGDEQFF.

This clone was found once. The V call is TRBV19, the J call TRBJ1-2; the match to TRBD1 covers 10 bases. CDR1 is LNHDA, CDR2 SQIVND, per germline (reference sequence). The CDR3 length is 15 residues. V lost 5 bases to trimming and J lost 4 bases; unmatched junction nucleotides: 7. CDR3 nucleotide sequence: TGTGCCAGTAGTGTTGGGACAGGGGACCTCTATGGCTACACCTTC. It encodes CASSVGTGDLYGYTF. Full variable domain (rest looked up from reference TRBV19 and TRBJ1-2): DGGITQSPKYLFRKEGQNVTLSCEQNLNHDAMYWYRQDPGQGLRLIYYSQIVNDFQKGDIAEGYSVSREKKESFPLTVTSAQKNPTAFYLCASSVGTGDLYGYTFGSGTRLTVV.

This sequence joins TRBV29-1 and TRBJ1-2, with 8 positions matching TRBD1. With V trimmed by 6 bases and J by 6 bases, 6 bases remained unmatched. This CDR3 has 12 amino acids. Germline loops: CDR1 SQVTM, CDR2 ANQGSEA. CDR3 in amino acids: CSVSGQGNGYTF. CDR3 in DNA: TGCAGCGTCTCAGGACAGGGAAATGGCTACACCTTC.

The V gene is TRBV4-1, the J gene TRBJ1-4; D might be TRBD1 (5 bases). Germline CDR1 MGHRA, CDR2 YSYEKL. The CDR3 extends over 13 amino acids. V gave up 4 bases and J gave up 6 bases, with 9 bases separating them. The DNA for the CDR3 is TGCGCCAGCAGCCTCCAGGGATATGAAAAACTGTTTTTT. Encoded protein: CASSLQGYEKLFF.

On this clone: This CDR3 is also generated by other DNA sequences in the sample. The chain uses TRBV18 and TRBJ1-2; D is possibly TRBD1 (5 bases). Germline lookup yields CDR1 KGHSH and CDR2 LQKENI. Trimming removed 1 base at V and 5 bases at J, with 8 bases between. The CDR3 runs to 13 residues. In nucleotides, the CDR3 is TGTGCCAGCTCACCACGAGGGGATTATGGCTACACCTTC. Encoded protein: CASSPRGDYGYTF.

The chain employs TRBV4-3 and TRBJ2-1; D might be TRBD2 (6 bases). The V end lost 0 bases, the J end lost 8 bases, and 17 bases lay between the germline ends. This CDR3 region has 16 residues. CDR1 and CDR2 (germline): LGHNA, YSLEER. The CDR3, as DNA: TGCGCCAGCAGCCAAGAGGGGGGTAGGGCGTTCGATGAGCAGTTCTTC. Protein: CASSQEGGRAFDEQFF.

J is TRBJ2-3 and V is TRBV2, with D perhaps matching TRBD1 (6 bases). The germline V gene has CDR1 SNHLY and CDR2 FYNNEI. This CDR3 region has 14 residues. The V gene lost 4 bases and the J gene lost 3 bases, with 11 bases spanning the gap. This chain's CDR3 is CASSGIGGTDTQYF. In nucleotides, the CDR3 is TGTGCCAGCAGTGGAATAGGGGGTACAGATACGCAGTATTTT.

The chain uses TRBV7-2 and TRBJ1-2; TRBD1 agrees at 10 bases. Germline CDR1 SGHTA, CDR2 FQGNSA. This CDR3 region has 16 residues. The ends lost 4 bases at V and 6 bases at J; junction bases unmatched: 11. The CDR3 spells CASSSGTGTGVHGYTF. CDR3 nucleotides: TGTGCCAGCAGCTCAGGTACCGGGACAGGGGTACATGGCTACACCTTC.

This clone was found once. The rearrangement links TRBV10-2 to TRBJ2-7; D is unresolved. The germline V and J ends were trimmed by 3 bases and 0 bases, with 9 bases remaining between them. The length of the CDR3 is 14 residues. CDR1 is WSHSY, CDR2 SAAADI, per germline. The DNA for the CDR3 is TGCGCCAGCAGTGAAATCGGCAGCTCCTACGAGCAGTACGTC. It specifies CASSEIGSSYEQYV.

The CDR3 loop reads CASSPGQYGYTF. CDR3 in DNA: TGTGCCAGCAGCCCTGGACAGTATGGCTACACCTTC. This rearrangement joins TRBV6-2 or TRBV6-3 to TRBJ1-2; D may be TRBD1 (6 bases). Germline-derived CDR1 and CDR2 are MNHEY and SVGEGT. This CDR3 has 12 amino acids. Trimming cost V 6 bases and J 5 bases, with 10 bases left between them.

The V call is TRBV27, the J call TRBJ2-3, with 7 bases matching TRBD1. The CDR3 has 15 amino acids. CDR1 is MNHEY and CDR2 is SMNVEV in the germline V gene (reference sequence). Trimming removed 5 bases from V and 2 bases from J; junction bases left unmatched: 7. CDR3 region: CASSLGQTFTDTQYF. The CDR3 bases are TGTGCCAGCAGTCTGGGACAGACTTTCACAGATACGCAGTATTTT.

This chain connects TRBV27 to TRBJ1-3; the D is unclear. There are 13 residues in the CDR3. V lost 3 bases, J lost 0 bases, and 3 bases lay in between. Germline assignment: CDR1 MNHEY and CDR2 SMNVEV (reference sequence). The chain's CDR3 is CASSLNSGNTIYF. Here the CDR3 DNA reads TGTGCCAGCAGTTTGAACTCTGGAAACACCATATATTTT.

This chain connects TRBV24-1 to TRBJ1-2; tentatively, D is TRBD1 (5 bases). The V gene lost 4 bases and the J gene lost 3 bases, with 11 bases spanning the gap. Per germline, CDR1 KGHDR and CDR2 SFDVKD. The CDR3 extends over 14 amino acids. As DNA, the CDR3 is TGTGCCACCAGTGACCTGGGACGGGACTATGGCTACACCTTC. It is translated as CATSDLGRDYGYTF.

The chain couples TRBV7-8 to TRBJ2-1; D ambiguous. Trimming shortened V by 4 bases and J by 1 base, and 11 bases separated the two germline ends. Germline V lookup: CDR1 SGHVS, CDR2 FQNEAQ. The CDR3 sequence is 15 residues long. Here the CDR3 reads CASSSDVVSYNEQFF. CDR3 nucleotides: TGTGCCAGCAGCTCGGACGTCGTTTCCTACAATGAGCAGTTCTTC.

The chain employs TRBV18 and TRBJ1-6; the D gene is possibly TRBD1 (6 bases). Germline V gives CDR1 KGHSH, CDR2 LQKENI. V lost 1 base, J lost 7 bases, and 14 bases lay in between. This CDR3 region has 16 residues. CDR3 region: CASSPRVRGKNSPLHF. Here the CDR3 DNA reads TGTGCCAGCTCACCACGCGTCAGGGGAAAGAATTCACCCCTCCACTTT.

V usage is TRBV29-1 and J usage is TRBJ2-1, with TRBD2 matching 13 bases. This CDR3 has 14 residues. From germline, CDR1 is SQVTM and CDR2 ANQGSEA. With V trimmed by 3 bases and J by 9 bases, 5 bases remained unmatched. The CDR3 is CSVETSGGIGEQFF. The CDR3 DNA sequence: TGCAGCGTTGAGACTAGCGGGGGGATTGGTGAGCAGTTCTTC.

The chain joins TRBV25-1 to TRBJ2-3; TRBD1 is a possible D gene (6 bases). The CDR3 contains 15 residues. The ends were cut back, 4 bases at V and 0 bases at J, with 11 bases in the middle. Germline CDR1 reads MGHDK; CDR2 reads SYGVNS. CDR3 nucleotide sequence: TGTGCCAGCAGTGGGTACAGGGTAAGCACAGATACGCAGTATTTT. This encodes CASSGYRVSTDTQYF.

The rearrangement joins TRBV28 to TRBJ1-2; a possible D gene is TRBD1 (5 bases). Trimming pared 3 bases from V and 1 base from J, leaving 27 bases between. This CDR3 has 20 amino acids. The germline gives CDR1 MDHEN, CDR2 SYDVKM. CDR3 sequence reads: CASSFPSVPTTGRYNYGYTF. In DNA, the CDR3 is TGTGCCAGCAGTTTCCCTTCTGTGCCTACCACAGGACGCTATAACTATGGCTACACCTTC.

The chain recombines TRBV12-3 or TRBV12-4 with TRBJ1-2; TRBD1 aligns across 7 bases. There are 13 residues in the CDR3. V trimming: 1 base; J trimming: 7 bases; junction bases outside the gene matches: 3. CDR3 nucleotides: TGTGCCAGCAGTTTAGACAGGGGTGGTGGCTACACCTTC. Residues: CASSLDRGGGYTF.